These 28 T cell receptor beta chains share one sample of origin, sequenced in a study of siplizumab effects on memory and regulatory T cells. Sequencing was performed with immunoSEQ multiplex PCR; in TCRdb, only in-frame clones are kept and a portion is missing. Of about 100,000 clones in the sample, about 94% are singletons; the top ten hold 1% to 1.3%. The sample taken for sequencing was CD4+ T cells sorted from blood. Receptors originate from a human donor in good health.

V gene TRBV18 combines with J gene TRBJ2-5, with a possible D match to TRBD2 (5 bases). This CDR3 has 14 amino acids. Trimming took 2 bases from V and 4 from J, leaving 11 bases between them. Germline CDR1 and CDR2: KGHSH and LQKENI. The CDR3 region is CASSPGQAGETQYF. The DNA of the CDR3 is TGTGCCAGCTCACCAGGGCAGGCGGGAGAGACCCAGTACTTC.

The CDR3 is CASSLRTGELFF. The CDR3 region has the DNA TGTGCCAGCAGCTTACGCACCGGGGAGCTGTTTTTT. The V gene is TRBV11-2, the J gene TRBJ2-2; D is unclear. Germline CDR1 and CDR2: SGHAT and FQNNGV. V shed 2 bases and J shed 4 bases, with 2 bases lying between them. The CDR3 covers 12 residues. The full variable domain, with the rest looked up from reference TRBV11-2 and TRBJ2-2, is EAGVAQSPRYKIIEKRQSVAFWCNPISGHATLYWYQQILGQGPKLLIQFQNNGVVDDSQLPKDRFSAERLKGVDSTLKIQPAKLEDSAVYLCASSLRTGELFFGEGSRLTVL.

The chain uses TRBV6-5 and TRBJ2-7; D remains ambiguous. This CDR3 has 12 amino acids. From germline, CDR1 is MNHEY and CDR2 SVGAGI. Deletions cut 8 bases from V and 12 bases from J, with 20 bases between. CDR3 bases: TGTGCCAGCTCAAACCGGACCCCGAGATGGTACTTC. It translates to CASSNRTPRWYF.

The V call is TRBV11-3, the J call TRBJ2-1, with 10 nucleotides matching TRBD2. The length of the CDR3 is 15 residues. Germline V gives CDR1 SGHNT, CDR2 YENEEA. J gave up 7 bases and V 5 bases, and 8 bases lay outside the gene matches. The CDR3 bases are TGTGCCAGCAGCCCAGCGGGAGGGTTGAGGAATGAGCAGTTCTTC. Encoded protein: CASSPAGGLRNEQFF.

A remark on this clone: One end of the junction varies from germline; a read error may be responsible. The J gene is TRBJ2-7, the V gene TRBV11-2; no clear D. CDR1 is SGHAT and CDR2 is FQNNGV in the germline V gene. CDR3 size: 14 residues. CDR3 in amino acids: CASSVEDGPYEQYF. The CDR3 DNA follows: TGTGCCAGCAGCGTAGAGGACGGCCCCTACGAGCAGTACTTC.

The V gene is TRBV7-8, the J gene TRBJ1-1; TRBD1 might be the D (6 bases). Germline CDR1 and CDR2: SGHVS and FQNEAQ. Trimming cost V 2 bases and J 0 bases, with 10 bases left between them. This CDR3 contains 15 residues. Written as DNA, the CDR3 is TGTGCCAGCAGCTTACTATGGGACATGAACACTGAAGCTTTCTTT. It codes for CASSLLWDMNTEAFF.

This rearrangement joins TRBV21-1 to TRBJ2-7. TRBV21-1 is classified as a pseudogene. The CDR3 covers 12 residues. CDR3 bases: TGTGCCAGCCGGGACCAAACGTCGGAGCAGTACTTC. It codes for CASRDQTSEQYF.

The chain combines TRBV30 with TRBJ2-3; D remains ambiguous. This CDR3 has 16 amino acids. Deletions cut 2 bases from V and 7 bases from J, with 22 bases between. Germline CDR1 reads GTSNPN; CDR2 reads SVGIG (reference sequence). CDR3 loop: CAWSPPGSSLSHTQYF. CDR3 bases: TGTGCCTGGAGTCCCCCCGGATCCTCTTTGTCACATACGCAGTATTTT.

The count of this clone is one. The chain joins TRBV2 to TRBJ2-1, with D uncertain. Looked up from germline, CDR1 is SNHLY and CDR2 is FYNNEI. V lost 6 bases, J lost 0 bases, and 6 bases lay in between. The CDR3 totals 13 residues. CDR3 protein: CASRASSYNEQFF. The CDR3 nucleotides are TGTGCCAGCAGGGCTAGCTCCTACAATGAGCAGTTCTTC.

The chain is built from TRBV9 and TRBJ1-5; 7 nucleotides agree with TRBD1. CDR3 length equals 14 residues. Germline CDR1 is SGDLS and CDR2 is YYNGEE. The ends lost 4 bases at V and 5 bases at J; junction bases unmatched: 6. CDR3 sequence: CASSTGQEDQPQHF. The CDR3 DNA follows: TGTGCCAGCAGCACAGGACAGGAGGATCAGCCCCAGCATTTT.

This sequence joins TRBV5-1 and TRBJ1-1; D unresolved. V lost 2 bases, J lost 5 bases, and 4 bases lay in between. This CDR3 has 11 amino acids. Germline-derived CDR1 and CDR2 are SGHRS and YFSETQ. The CDR3 nucleotides are TGCGCCAGCAGCTTACATACTGAAGCTTTCTTT. It codes for CASSLHTEAFF. Together with reference TRBV5-1 and TRBJ1-1, the CDR3 gives the full variable domain: KAGVTQTPRYLIKTRGQQVTLSCSPISGHRSVSWYQQTPGQGLQFLFEYFSETQRNKGNFPGRFSGRQFSNSRSEMNVSTLELGDSALYLCASSLHTEAFFGQGTRLTVV.

This chain uses TRBV28 with TRBJ1-1, with 8 nucleotides matching TRBD1. With V trimmed by 6 bases and J by 6 bases, 15 bases remained unmatched. Germline V gives CDR1 MDHEN, CDR2 SYDVKM. The CDR3 is 16 residues long. The DNA for the CDR3 is TGTGCCAGCAGACCTATCTTCTGGGGACAGGCCCCTGAAGCTTTCTTT. The encoded protein is CASRPIFWGQAPEAFF.

The rearrangement links TRBV7-9 to TRBJ2-7; TRBD2 is a possible D gene (5 bases). Trimming removed 1 base from V and 6 bases from J, with 19 bases in between. This CDR3 is 16 amino acids long. CDR1 and CDR2 from the germline V gene are SEHNR and FQNEAQ (reference sequence). Here the CDR3 reads CASSLEIPSSFSEQYF. In DNA form, the CDR3 reads TGTGCCAGCAGCTTAGAAATACCTAGCAGTTTTTCCGAGCAGTACTTC.

This CDR3 is CASSGEYGYTF. The DNA for the CDR3 is TGTGCCAGCAGTGGCGAGTATGGCTACACCTTC. This chain links TRBV9 with TRBJ1-2; D is unclear. CDR3 length: 11 residues. V was clipped by 5 bases and J by 5 bases, with 7 bases between them. Germline loops: CDR1 SGDLS, CDR2 YYNGEE. The full variable domain, completed using reference TRBV9 and TRBJ1-2, is DSGVTQTPKHLITATGQRVTLRCSPRSGDLSVYWYQQSLDQGLQFLIQYYNGEERAKGNILERFSAQQFPDLHSELNLSSLELGDSALYFCASSGEYGYTFGSGTRLTVV.

On this clone itself: At one of its ends the junction is not consistent with the germline gene, which may arise from a read error. The J gene is TRBJ2-5, the V gene TRBV6-1; tentative D call: TRBD2 (5 bases). CDR1 and CDR2 (germline): MNHNS, SASEGT. The CDR3 runs to 12 residues. CDR3 amino acids: CASSDHTRDEDF. The DNA for the CDR3 is TGTGCCAGCAGTGACCACACTAGGGATGAGGACTTC.

This clone has more than one count but fewer than ten. The genes are TRBV29-1 and TRBJ2-7; D may be TRBD2 (6 bases). CDR1 is SQVTM, CDR2 ANQGSEA, per germline. The CDR3 spans 14 residues. V was clipped by 6 bases and J by 0 bases, with 15 bases between them. The CDR3 DNA sequence: TGCAGCGTCGATGGGGACTCGGACTCCTACGAGCAGTACTTC. This gives the protein CSVDGDSDSYEQYF.

The rearrangement joins TRBV29-1 to TRBJ2-3, with 9 bases lining up with TRBD1. Germline values: CDR1 SQVTM, CDR2 ANQGSEA. The CDR3 covers 15 residues. V dropped 4 bases and J dropped 0; count of bases not matched to a gene: 5. CDR3 loop: CSVVLGTGSTDTQYF. For the CDR3, the DNA is TGCAGCGTTGTCCTAGGGACAGGGAGCACAGATACGCAGTATTTT.

This clone occurred once. The chain has TRBV7-6 and TRBJ2-1; 10 nucleotides line up with TRBD2. V shed 3 bases and J 4 bases; nucleotides not matched to a gene: 3. This CDR3 is 15 amino acids long. Germline values: CDR1 SGHVS, CDR2 FNYEAQ. CDR3 protein: CASSFQAGGYNEQFF. The CDR3 DNA reads as TGTGCCAGCAGCTTTCAAGCGGGAGGGTACAATGAGCAGTTCTTC.

In this sample, this clone turned up once. The rearrangement joins TRBV30 to TRBJ1-1; TRBD1 might be the D (5 bases). The germline V gene encodes CDR1 GTSNPN and CDR2 SVGIG (reference sequence). CDR3 length: 12 residues. V lost 5 bases and J 5 bases, leaving 12 bases between the germline ends. The CDR3 protein is CAWGGRGTEAFF. The DNA for the CDR3 is TGTGCCTGGGGGGGGAGGGGTACTGAAGCTTTCTTT.

This clone was seen more than once but under ten times. The V gene is TRBV5-1, the J gene TRBJ1-1, with D hard to call. Between the trimmed V and J ends, which lost 4 bases and 11 bases, there was a span of 15 bases. From germline, CDR1 is SGHRS and CDR2 YFSETQ. This CDR3 region has 12 residues. This CDR3 is CASSLRMGVAFF. The CDR3 nucleotides read TGCGCCAGCAGCCTCCGTATGGGTGTGGCTTTCTTT. Complete variable domain (other parts from reference TRBV5-1 and TRBJ1-1): KAGVTQTPRYLIKTRGQQVTLSCSPISGHRSVSWYQQTPGQGLQFLFEYFSETQRNKGNFPGRFSGRQFSNSRSEMNVSTLELGDSALYLCASSLRMGVAFFGQGTRLTVV.

V is TRBV20-1 and J is TRBJ2-3; 7 bases align to TRBD1. The length of the CDR3 is 11 residues. V shed 5 bases and J 9 bases; nucleotides not matched to a gene: 5. Germline CDR1 DFQATT, CDR2 SNEGSKA (reference sequence). Here the CDR3 DNA reads TGCAGTGCTGCACAGGGGCCGACGCAGTATTTT. This translates into CSAAQGPTQYF.

This clone is a singleton in its sample. This chain links TRBV7-9 with TRBJ1-1; D may be TRBD1 (6 bases). CDR3 length equals 17 residues. V was pared by 0 bases and J by 4 bases, with 18 bases between. Per germline, CDR1 SEHNR and CDR2 FQNEAQ (reference sequence). CDR3 in amino acids: CASSLATGMGTGTEAFF. The CDR3 DNA sequence: TGTGCCAGCAGCTTAGCCACAGGGATGGGAACGGGCACTGAAGCTTTCTTT.

This rearrangement joins TRBV11-2 to TRBJ2-1; D remains unclear. The CDR3 covers 16 residues. The V gene's germline CDR1 is SGHAT and CDR2 FQNNGV. Trimming cost V 4 bases and J 0 bases, with 13 bases left between them. CDR3 in amino acids: CASSSTDSSSYNEQFF. CDR3 nucleotide sequence: TGTGCCAGCAGCTCAACCGACTCAAGCTCCTACAATGAGCAGTTCTTC.

The CDR3 DNA reads TGTGCCAGCCAGACCCCCCCAAGCACCGGGGAGCTGTTTTTT. The encoded protein is CASQTPPSTGELFF. The chain couples TRBV28 to TRBJ2-2; D call uncertain. The CDR3 spans 14 residues. Trimming left V 8 bases short and J 4 bases short, with 14 bases between. Germline-derived CDR1 and CDR2 are MDHEN and SYDVKM.

The V and J genes are TRBV27 and TRBJ2-3, with D perhaps TRBD2 (5 bases). Looked up from germline, CDR1 is MNHEY and CDR2 is SMNVEV (reference sequence). This CDR3 comprises 16 residues. V was clipped by 0 bases and J by 10 bases, with 20 bases between them. In nucleotides, the CDR3 is TGTGCCAGCAGTTTATCCGCCCATTACCAGACTACGTCGCAGTATTTT. It translates to CASSLSAHYQTTSQYF.

V usage is TRBV2 and J usage is TRBJ2-5, with a weak D call TRBD2 (6 bases). Germline V gene lookup returns CDR1 SNHLY and CDR2 FYNNEI. The CDR3 runs to 14 residues. V was clipped by 5 bases and J by 5 bases, with 15 bases between them. CDR3 in DNA: TGTGCCAGCAGTTCCGCTTTCCGGGGGGAGACCCAGTACTTC. It is translated as CASSSAFRGETQYF.

The CDR3 here is CASSYDAAPFQPQHF. The CDR3 DNA reads TGTGCCAGCAGTTACGACGCAGCCCCCTTTCAGCCCCAGCATTTT. The chain uses TRBV6-6 and TRBJ1-5, with D unresolved. The ends were cut back, 2 bases at V and 6 bases at J, with 14 bases in the middle. CDR1 and CDR2 from the germline V gene are MNHNY and SVGAGI (reference sequence). The CDR3 spans 15 residues.

This clone was counted a single time. The chain joins TRBV11-3 to TRBJ2-1; 8 nucleotides align to TRBD2. Trimming cost V 1 base and J 9 bases; bases outside gene matches: 11. The V gene's germline CDR1 is SGHNT and CDR2 YENEEA. The CDR3 is made up of 16 amino acids. The CDR3 sequence is CASSLVLAGGSSEQFF. CDR3 coding DNA: TGTGCCAGCAGCTTAGTGTTGGCGGGAGGTAGTTCTGAGCAGTTCTTC.